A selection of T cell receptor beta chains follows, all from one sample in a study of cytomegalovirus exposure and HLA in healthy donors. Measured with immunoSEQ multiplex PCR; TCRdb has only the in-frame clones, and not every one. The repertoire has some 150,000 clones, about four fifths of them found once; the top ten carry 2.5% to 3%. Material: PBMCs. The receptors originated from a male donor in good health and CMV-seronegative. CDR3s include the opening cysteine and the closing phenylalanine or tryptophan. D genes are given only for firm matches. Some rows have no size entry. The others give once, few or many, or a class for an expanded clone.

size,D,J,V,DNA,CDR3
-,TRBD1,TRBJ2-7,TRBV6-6,TGTGCCAGCAGGCGATCACAGGGGAACTACGAGCAGTACTTC,CASRRSQGNYEQYF
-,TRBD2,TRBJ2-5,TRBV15,TGTGCCACCAGCAGGGCCTCTAGCGGGGGGGCCCAGGAGACCCAGTACTTC,CATSRASSGGAQETQYF
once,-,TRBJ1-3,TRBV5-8,TGTGCCAGCAGCCAAGGGACAACTGGAAACACCATATATTTT,CASSQGTTGNTIYF
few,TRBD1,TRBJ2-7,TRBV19,TGTGCCAGTAGTATAGGGGGACAGGGACCCTACGAGCAGTACTTC,CASSIGGQGPYEQYF
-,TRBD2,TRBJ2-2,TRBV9,TGTGCCAGCAGCGTAGTATCCAGGACTAGCAACACCGGGGAGCTGTTTTTT,CASSVVSRTSNTGELFF
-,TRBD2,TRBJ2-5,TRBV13,TGTGCCAGCAGCCTAAATATGGGGGAGGGCTCTGGAGAGACCCAGTACTTC,CASSLNMGEGSGETQYF
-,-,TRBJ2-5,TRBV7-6,TGTGCCAGCAGCTCCCCGCCCACCCGGGAGACCCAGTACTTC,CASSSPPTRETQYF
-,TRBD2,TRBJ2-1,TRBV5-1,TGCGCCAGCAGCTTGGGGCCGTTAGCGGGAGATCTAGATGAGCAGTTCTTC,CASSLGPLAGDLDEQFF
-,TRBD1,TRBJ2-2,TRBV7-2,TGTGCCAGCAGCTTAGAGGGACAGGGTACCGGGGAGCTGTTTTTT,CASSLEGQGTGELFF
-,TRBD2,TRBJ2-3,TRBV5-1,TGCGCCAGCAGCTACACCTTAGCGGGGGGAACACGCACAGATACGCAGTATTTT,CASSYTLAGGTRTDTQYF
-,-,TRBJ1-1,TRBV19,TGTGCCAGTAGTATGACAGACGAAGCTTTCTTT,CASSMTDEAFF
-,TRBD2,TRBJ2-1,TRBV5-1,TGCGCCAGCAGCTTGGGTCTTAGCGGGGGGGCCGGTGAGCAGTTCTTC,CASSLGLSGGAGEQFF
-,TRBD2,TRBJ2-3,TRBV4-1,TGCGCCAGCAGCCAAGATAGCGGGAGCGGTGATACGCAGTATTTT,CASSQDSGSGDTQYF
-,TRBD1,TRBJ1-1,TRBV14,TGTGCCAGCAGCCAGGGGACAGCCCTGAACACTGAAGCTTTCTTT,CASSQGTALNTEAFF
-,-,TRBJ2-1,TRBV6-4,TGTGCCAGCAGTAGTCAACCTTTTCCTTCAAACACGGGGGATGAGCAGTTCTTC,CASSSQPFPSNTGDEQFF
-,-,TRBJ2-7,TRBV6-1,TGTGCCAGCAGTACCGCATATCCGCTACGAGAGCAGTACTTC,CASSTAYPLREQYF
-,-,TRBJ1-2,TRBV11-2,TGTGCCAGCAGCCCCCAGGACAGTGGCTACACCTTC,CASSPQDSGYTF
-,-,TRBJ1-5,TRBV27,TGTGCCAGCAGGACCGCAGGGAATCAGCCCCAGCATTTT,CASRTAGNQPQHF
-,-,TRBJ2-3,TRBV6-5,TGTGCCAGCACCATGGGGGCGGGGGAAGTCAATACGCAGTATTTT,CASTMGAGEVNTQYF
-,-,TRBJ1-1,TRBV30,TGTGCCTGGAGTGCACCTAGAGTATGGGGGGACACTGAAGCTTTCTTT,CAWSAPRVWGDTEAFF
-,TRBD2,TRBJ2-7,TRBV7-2,TGTGCCAGCAGCTTGCGGCTAGCGGGAGGGCGGGACGAGCAGTACTTC,CASSLRLAGGRDEQYF
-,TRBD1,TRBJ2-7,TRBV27,TGTGCCAGCAGCTACGCGGGACAGGGGACCTACGAGCAGTACTTC,CASSYAGQGTYEQYF
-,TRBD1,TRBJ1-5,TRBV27,TGTGCCAGCAGCTCGCGGGGGACAGGGGTAGCTTATAGCAATCAGCCCCAGCATTTT,CASSSRGTGVAYSNQPQHF
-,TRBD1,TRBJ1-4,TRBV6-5,TGTGCCAGCAGTTACCGGGACAGGGTTGGGGAAAAACTGTTTTTT,CASSYRDRVGEKLFF
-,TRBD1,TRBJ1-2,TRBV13,TGTGCCAGCAGCCAACAGGGGATGAGCTACACCTTC,CASSQQGMSYTF
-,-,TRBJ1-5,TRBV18,TGTGCCAGCTCGGGGAACAGGGCTATTCAGCCCCAGCATTTT,CASSGNRAIQPQHF
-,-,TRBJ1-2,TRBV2,TGTGCCAGCAGTGCGGACAACTTTAACTATGGCTACACCTTC,CASSADNFNYGYTF
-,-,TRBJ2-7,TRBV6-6,TGTGCCAGCAGTCCACAGGGCCCGCCGTCCTACGAGCAGTACTTC,CASSPQGPPSYEQYF
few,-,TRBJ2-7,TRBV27,TGTGCCAGCTCACTAGGGGGATCCTACGAGCAGTACTTC,CASSLGGSYEQYF
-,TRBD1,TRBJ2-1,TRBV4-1,TGCGCCAGCAGCCAAGAAGCGGCAGGGGGAAGCGATGAGCAGTTCTTC,CASSQEAAGGSDEQFF
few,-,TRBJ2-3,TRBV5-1,TGCGCCAGCAGCTTGGACGGGGGCGGGAGTGGGGGCTCGCAGTATTTT,CASSLDGGGSGGSQYF
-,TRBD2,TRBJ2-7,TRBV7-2,TGTGCCAGCAGCTCTTCCGGGACTAAGGGGTCCTACGAGCAGTACTTC,CASSSSGTKGSYEQYF
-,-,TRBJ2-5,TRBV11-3,TGTGCCAGCAGCTTAGGCCGGGGGGCTAGTGGTCCAGAGACCCAGTACTTC,CASSLGRGASGPETQYF
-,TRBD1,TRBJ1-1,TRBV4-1,TGCGCCAGCAGTGATCGGAGGAGGACAGGGAACACTGAAGCTTTCTTT,CASSDRRRTGNTEAFF
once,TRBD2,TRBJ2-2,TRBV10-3,TGTGCCATCAAAGGGTCAGGGACTAGCGGTACCGGGGAGCTGTTTTTT,CAIKGSGTSGTGELFF
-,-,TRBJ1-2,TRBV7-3,TGTGCCAGCAGCTTCGGAGGGTCCTATGGCTACACCTTC,CASSFGGSYGYTF
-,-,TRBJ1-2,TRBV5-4,TGTGCCAGCAGCTCCAGACAGCAAGTCTACCGTATCGGCTACACCTTC,CASSSRQQVYRIGYTF
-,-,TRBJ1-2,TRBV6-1,TGTGCCAGCAGGGAGGGACGGAACTATGGCTACACCTTC,CASREGRNYGYTF
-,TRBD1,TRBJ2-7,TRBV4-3,TGCGCCAGCAGCCAAGGGTTGGGACAGGGGGCCGACGAGCAGTACTTC,CASSQGLGQGADEQYF
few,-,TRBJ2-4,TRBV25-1,TGTGCCAGCAGTGGAGTTCTCCCCAAAAACATTCAGTACTTC,CASSGVLPKNIQYF
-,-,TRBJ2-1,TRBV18,TGTGCCAGCTCACCAGGGGAGGCCCGACCCTACAATGAGCAGTTCTTC,CASSPGEARPYNEQFF
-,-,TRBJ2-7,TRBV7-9,TGTGCCAGCAGCCCAGGGGAGACCTACGAGCAGTACTTC,CASSPGETYEQYF
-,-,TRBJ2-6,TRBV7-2,TGTGCCAGCAGCCCCAGTTCTGGGGCCAACGTCCTGACTTTC,CASSPSSGANVLTF
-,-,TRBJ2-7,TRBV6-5,TGTGCCAGCAGTTACTCCCCCTACCCGGGGGACGAGCAGTACTTC,CASSYSPYPGDEQYF
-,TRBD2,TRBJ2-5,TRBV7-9,TGTGCCAGCAGCTTAGGGGTCCGTCTAGCGGGAGACCAAGAGACCCAGTACTTC,CASSLGVRLAGDQETQYF
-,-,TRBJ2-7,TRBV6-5,TGTGCCCGCAGTTACACGAGCCCTCGGGTGGTCTACGAGCAGTACTTC,CARSYTSPRVVYEQYF
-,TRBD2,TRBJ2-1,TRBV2,TGTGCCAGTGGACTAGCGGGAGACAATGAGCAGTTCTTC,CASGLAGDNEQFF
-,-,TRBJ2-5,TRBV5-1,TGCGCCAGCAGCTTTCTAGAGGCACAAGAGACCCAGTACTTC,CASSFLEAQETQYF
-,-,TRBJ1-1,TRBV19,TGTGCCAGTAGTATACAGGGCGTAGACACTGAAGCTTTCTTT,CASSIQGVDTEAFF
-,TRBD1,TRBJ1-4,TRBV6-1,TGTGCCAGCAGTGAACAGGGGGAAATCGAAAAACTGTTTTTT,CASSEQGEIEKLFF
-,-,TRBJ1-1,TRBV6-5,TGTGCCAGCAGTTACTCGACATTGAACACTGAAGCTTTCTTT,CASSYSTLNTEAFF
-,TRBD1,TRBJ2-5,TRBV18,TGTGCCAGCTCCCTACAGGGGACGCGAGAAGAGACCCAGTACTTC,CASSLQGTREETQYF